The TCR beta chain described here comes from a study of blood T cell repertoires in COVID-19. Study details: Acute-phase and convalescent COVID-19 samples originated in the United States, Italy and Spain.

Trimming took 2 bases from V and 4 from J, leaving 7 bases between them. CDR1 and CDR2 (germline): WSHSY, SAAADI. The CDR3 loop spans 13 amino acids. Some clones are missing from TCRdb's copy, which holds only in-frame ones; the method was immunoSEQ multiplex PCR. This table holds approximately 210,000 clones, about nine tenths found once. Patients from Seattle were sampled longitudinally, starting during active infection. V is TRBV10-2 and J is TRBJ2-3; no firm D call. Sequencing was done on a sample of peripheral blood. The sequence was collected from a man aged 45-65 years with COVID-19, enrolled during active disease. CDR3 residues: CASSEPRADTQYF. The CDR3 DNA follows: TGCGCCAGCAGTGAGCCTCGGGCAGATACGCAGTATTTT.